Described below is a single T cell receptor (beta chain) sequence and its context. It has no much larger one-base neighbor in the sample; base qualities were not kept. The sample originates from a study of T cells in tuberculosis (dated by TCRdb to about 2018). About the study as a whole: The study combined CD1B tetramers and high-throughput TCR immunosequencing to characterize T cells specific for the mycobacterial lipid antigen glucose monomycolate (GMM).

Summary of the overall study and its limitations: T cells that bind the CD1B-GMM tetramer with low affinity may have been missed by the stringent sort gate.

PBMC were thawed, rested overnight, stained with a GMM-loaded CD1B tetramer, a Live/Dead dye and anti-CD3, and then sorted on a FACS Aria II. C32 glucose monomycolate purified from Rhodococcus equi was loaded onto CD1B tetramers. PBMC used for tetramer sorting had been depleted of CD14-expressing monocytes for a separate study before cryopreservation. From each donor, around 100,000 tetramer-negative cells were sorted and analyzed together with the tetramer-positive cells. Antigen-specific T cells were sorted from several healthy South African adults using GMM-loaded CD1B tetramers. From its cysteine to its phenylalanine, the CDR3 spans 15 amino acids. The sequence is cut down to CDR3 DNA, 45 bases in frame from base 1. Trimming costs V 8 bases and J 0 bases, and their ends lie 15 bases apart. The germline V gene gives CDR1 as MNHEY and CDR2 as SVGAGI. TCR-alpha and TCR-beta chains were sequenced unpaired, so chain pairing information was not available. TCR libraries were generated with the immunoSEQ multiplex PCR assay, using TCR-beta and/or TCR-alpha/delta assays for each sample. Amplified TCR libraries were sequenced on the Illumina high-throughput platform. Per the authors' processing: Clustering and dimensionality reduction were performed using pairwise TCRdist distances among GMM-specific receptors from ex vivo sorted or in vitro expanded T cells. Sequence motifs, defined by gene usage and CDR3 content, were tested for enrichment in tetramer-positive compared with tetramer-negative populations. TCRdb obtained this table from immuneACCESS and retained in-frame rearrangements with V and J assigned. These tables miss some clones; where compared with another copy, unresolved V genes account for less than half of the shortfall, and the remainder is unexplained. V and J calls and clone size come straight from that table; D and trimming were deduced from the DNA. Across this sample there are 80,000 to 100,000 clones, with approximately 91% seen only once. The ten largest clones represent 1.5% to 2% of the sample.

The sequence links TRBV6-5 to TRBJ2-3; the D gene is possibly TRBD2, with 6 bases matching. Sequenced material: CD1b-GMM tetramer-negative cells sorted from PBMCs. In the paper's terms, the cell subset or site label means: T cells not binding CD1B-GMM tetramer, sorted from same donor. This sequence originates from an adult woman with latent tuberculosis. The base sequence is TGTGCCAGCCGGCGGGGCGAAACTAGCACAGATACGCAGTATTTT. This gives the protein CASRRGETSTDTQYF.